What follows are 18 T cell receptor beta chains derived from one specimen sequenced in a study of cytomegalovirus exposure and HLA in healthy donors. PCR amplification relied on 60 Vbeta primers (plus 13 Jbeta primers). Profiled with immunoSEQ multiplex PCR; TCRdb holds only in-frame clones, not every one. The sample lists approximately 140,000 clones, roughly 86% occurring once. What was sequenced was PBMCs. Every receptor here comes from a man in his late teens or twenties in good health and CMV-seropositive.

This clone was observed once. The CDR3 loop is CASSYSTTKTTYEQYF. CDR3 in DNA: TGTGCCAGCAGTTACTCGACCACAAAAACTACCTACGAGCAGTACTTC. The chain employs TRBV6-6 and TRBJ2-7; D is undetermined. Per germline, CDR1 MNHNY and CDR2 SVGAGI (reference sequence). Trimming left V 0 bases short and J 2 bases short, with 14 bases between. CDR3 length: 16 residues.

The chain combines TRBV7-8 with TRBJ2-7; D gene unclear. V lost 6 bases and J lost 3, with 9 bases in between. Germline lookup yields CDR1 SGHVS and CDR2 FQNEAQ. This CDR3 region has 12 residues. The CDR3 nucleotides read TGTGCCAGCAGGTCCAACAGCTACGAGCAGTACTTC. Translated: CASRSNSYEQYF.

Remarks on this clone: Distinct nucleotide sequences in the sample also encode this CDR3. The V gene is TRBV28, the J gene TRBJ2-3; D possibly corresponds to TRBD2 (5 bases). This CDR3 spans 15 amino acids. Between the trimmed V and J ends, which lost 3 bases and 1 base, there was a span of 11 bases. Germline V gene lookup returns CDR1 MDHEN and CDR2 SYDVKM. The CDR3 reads CASSLFRRGTDTQYF. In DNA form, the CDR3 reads TGTGCCAGCAGTTTGTTCCGGCGGGGCACAGATACGCAGTATTTT.

The CDR3: CASRLGLNEKLFF. The CDR3, as DNA: TGCGCCAGCAGGCTAGGTCTGAATGAAAAACTGTTTTTT. V is TRBV5-1 and J is TRBJ1-4; D gene ambiguous. This CDR3 is 13 amino acids long. Trimming took off 5 bases at V and 5 bases at J, with 10 bases between the two ends. Germline V gene lookup returns CDR1 SGHRS and CDR2 YFSETQ.

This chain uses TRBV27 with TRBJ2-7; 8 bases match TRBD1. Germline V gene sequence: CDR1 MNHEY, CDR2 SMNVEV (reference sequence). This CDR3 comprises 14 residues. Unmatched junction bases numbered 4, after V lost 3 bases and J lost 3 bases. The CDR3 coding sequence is TGTGCCAGCAGTTTGCCGGACAGGGTCTACGAGCAGTACTTC. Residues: CASSLPDRVYEQYF.

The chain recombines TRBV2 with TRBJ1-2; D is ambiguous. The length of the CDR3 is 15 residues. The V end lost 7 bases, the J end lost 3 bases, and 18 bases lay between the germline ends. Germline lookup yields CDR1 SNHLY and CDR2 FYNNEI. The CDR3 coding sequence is TGTGCCAGCAACGGAGCAGAGTCAAAGTACTATGGCTACACCTTC. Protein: CASNGAESKYYGYTF. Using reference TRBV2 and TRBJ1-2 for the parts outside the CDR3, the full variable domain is EPEVTQTPSHQVTQMGQEVILRCVPISNHLYFYWYRQILGQKVEFLVSFYNNEISEKSEIFDDQFSVERPDGSNFTLKIRSTKLEDSAMYFCASNGAESKYYGYTFGSGTRLTVV.

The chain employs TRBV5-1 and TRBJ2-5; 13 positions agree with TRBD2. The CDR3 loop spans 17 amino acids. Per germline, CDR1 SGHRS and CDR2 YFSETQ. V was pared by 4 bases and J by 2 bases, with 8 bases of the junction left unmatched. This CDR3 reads CASSELSGLAGQETQYF. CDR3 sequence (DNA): TGCGCCAGCAGCGAATTATCGGGACTAGCGGGACAAGAGACCCAGTACTTC. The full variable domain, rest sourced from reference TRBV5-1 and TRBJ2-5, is KAGVTQTPRYLIKTRGQQVTLSCSPISGHRSVSWYQQTPGQGLQFLFEYFSETQRNKGNFPGRFSGRQFSNSRSEMNVSTLELGDSALYLCASSELSGLAGQETQYFGPGTRLLVL.

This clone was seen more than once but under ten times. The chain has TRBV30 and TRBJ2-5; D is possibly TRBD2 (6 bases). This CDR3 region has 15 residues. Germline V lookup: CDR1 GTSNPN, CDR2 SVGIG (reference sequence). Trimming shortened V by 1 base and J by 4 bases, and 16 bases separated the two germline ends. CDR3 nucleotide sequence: TGTGCCTGGAGTGGAGGGGACTTCGAGTCAGAGACCCAGTACTTC. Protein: CAWSGGDFESETQYF.

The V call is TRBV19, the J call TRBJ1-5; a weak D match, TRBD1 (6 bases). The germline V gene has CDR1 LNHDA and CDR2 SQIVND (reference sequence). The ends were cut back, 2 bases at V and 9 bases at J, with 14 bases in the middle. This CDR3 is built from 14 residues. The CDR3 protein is CASSIWTDKGPQHF. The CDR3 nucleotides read TGTGCCAGTAGTATATGGACAGACAAGGGGCCCCAGCATTTT.

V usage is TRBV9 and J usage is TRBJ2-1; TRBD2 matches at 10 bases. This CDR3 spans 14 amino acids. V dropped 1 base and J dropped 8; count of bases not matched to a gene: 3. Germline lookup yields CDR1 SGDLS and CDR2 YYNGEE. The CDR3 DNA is TGTGCCAGCAGCGTAAGCGGGAGGGCCGATGAGCAGTTCTTC. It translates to CASSVSGRADEQFF.

Here the CDR3 DNA reads TGTGCCAGCAGCCTTTCTATGAACACTGAAGCTTTCTTT. Translated: CASSLSMNTEAFF. The V call is TRBV14, the J call TRBJ1-1; D gene uncertain. CDR1 is SGHDN, CDR2 FVKESK, per germline. The CDR3 sequence is 13 residues long. V was clipped by 4 bases and J by 0 bases, with 6 bases between them.

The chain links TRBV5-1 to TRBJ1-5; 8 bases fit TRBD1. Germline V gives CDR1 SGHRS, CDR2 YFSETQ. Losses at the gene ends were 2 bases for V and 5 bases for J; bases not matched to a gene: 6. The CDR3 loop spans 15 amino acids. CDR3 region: CASSLGQGRDQPQHF. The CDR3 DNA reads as TGCGCCAGCAGCTTAGGACAGGGTAGGGATCAGCCCCAGCATTTT.

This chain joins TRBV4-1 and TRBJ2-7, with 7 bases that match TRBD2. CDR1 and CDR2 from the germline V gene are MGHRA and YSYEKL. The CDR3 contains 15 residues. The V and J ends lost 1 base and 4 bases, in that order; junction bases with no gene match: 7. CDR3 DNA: TGCGCCAGCAGCCAAGGAGTCGCGGGAGCGTACGAGCAGTACTTC. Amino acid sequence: CASSQGVAGAYEQYF.

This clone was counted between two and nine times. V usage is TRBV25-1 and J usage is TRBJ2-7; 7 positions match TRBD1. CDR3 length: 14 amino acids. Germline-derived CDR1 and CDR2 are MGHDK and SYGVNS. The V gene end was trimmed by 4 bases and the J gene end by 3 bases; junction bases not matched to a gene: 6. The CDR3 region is CASSGSGTVYEQYF. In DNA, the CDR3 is TGTGCCAGCAGTGGGTCCGGGACAGTCTACGAGCAGTACTTC.

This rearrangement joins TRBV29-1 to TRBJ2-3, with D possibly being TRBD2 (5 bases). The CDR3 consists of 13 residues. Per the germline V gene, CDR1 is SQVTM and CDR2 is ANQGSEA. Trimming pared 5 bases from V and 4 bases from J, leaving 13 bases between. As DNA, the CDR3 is TGCAGCGTTAACCTCGGGAATTCAGATACGCAGTATTTT. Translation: CSVNLGNSDTQYF.

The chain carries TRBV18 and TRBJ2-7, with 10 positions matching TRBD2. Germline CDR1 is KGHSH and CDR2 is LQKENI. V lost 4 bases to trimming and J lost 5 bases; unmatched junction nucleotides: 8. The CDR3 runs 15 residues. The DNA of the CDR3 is TGTGCCAGCTCACGATCCGGGACTAGCGTCGACGAGCAGTACTTC. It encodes CASSRSGTSVDEQYF.

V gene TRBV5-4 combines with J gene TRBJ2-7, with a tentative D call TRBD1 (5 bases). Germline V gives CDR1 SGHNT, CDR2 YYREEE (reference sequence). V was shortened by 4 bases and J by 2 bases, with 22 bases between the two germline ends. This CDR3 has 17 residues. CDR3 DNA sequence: TGTGCCAGCAGCGGTTTCACGGACACGACTCAAGCCTACGAGCAGTACTTC. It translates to CASSGFTDTTQAYEQYF.

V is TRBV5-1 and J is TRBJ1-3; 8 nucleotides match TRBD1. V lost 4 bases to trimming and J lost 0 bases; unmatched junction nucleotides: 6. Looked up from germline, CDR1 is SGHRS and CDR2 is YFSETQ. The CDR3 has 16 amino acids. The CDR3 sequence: CASSPGQVFSGNTIYF. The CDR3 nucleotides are TGCGCCAGCAGCCCGGGACAGGTCTTCTCTGGAAACACCATATATTTT.